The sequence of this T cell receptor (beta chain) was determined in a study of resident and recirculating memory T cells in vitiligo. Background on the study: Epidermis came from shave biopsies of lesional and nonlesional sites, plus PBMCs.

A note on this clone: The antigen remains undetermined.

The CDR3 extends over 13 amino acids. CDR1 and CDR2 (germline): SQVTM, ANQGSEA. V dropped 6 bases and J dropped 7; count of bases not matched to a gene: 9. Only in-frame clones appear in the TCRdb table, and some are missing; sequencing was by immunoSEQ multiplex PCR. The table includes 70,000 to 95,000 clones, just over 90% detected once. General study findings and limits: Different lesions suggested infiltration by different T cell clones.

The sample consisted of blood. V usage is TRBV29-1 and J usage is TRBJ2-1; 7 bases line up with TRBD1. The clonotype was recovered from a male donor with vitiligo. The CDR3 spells CSVGRGNWNEQFF. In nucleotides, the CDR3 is TGCAGCGTAGGCAGGGGGAACTGGAATGAGCAGTTCTTC.